Listed below are T cell receptor beta chains from one sample, sequenced in a study of T cells in Graves' hyperthyroidism and ophthalmopathy. TCRdb analysed the multiplex PCR reads with MiXCR anew, one entry per CDR3 protein. The data show a few hundred thousand distinct CDR3 sequences, more than 15% seen once. The specimen was blood. Receptors originate from a woman aged 18-30 years with Graves' ophthalmopathy. CDR3s include the opening cysteine and the closing phenylalanine or tryptophan.

TRBJ2-6 | TRBV15 | CATDRFSGANVLTF
TRBJ1-6 | TRBV5-6 | CASSLGDGFSYNSPLHF
TRBJ2-7 | TRBV19 | CASGSVREQYF
TRBJ2-5 | TRBV7-8 | CASRVLASETQYF
TRBJ1-2 | TRBV7-6 | CASSTSTGHPAGGYTF
TRBJ1-1 | TRBV5-6 | CASSLEGYGAFF
TRBJ2-7 | TRBV13 | CASSFTGSYVKEQYF
TRBJ1-1 | TRBV12-3/TRBV12-4 | CASSRDGTAEAFF
TRBJ2-5 | TRBV28 | CASSLVGLGETQYF
TRBJ1-1 | TRBV3-1 | CASNIGGVDTEAFF
TRBJ2-7 | TRBV6-2/TRBV6-3 | CATRDRSYEQYF
TRBJ2-7 | TRBV5-4 | CASSSRMTGGAYEQYF
TRBJ1-1 | TRBV7-9 | CASSLASGGWNTEAFF
TRBJ1-1 | TRBV20-1 | CSAKGGGDFF
TRBJ2-6 | TRBV29-1 | CSVLLGSKSGANVLTF
TRBJ2-7 | TRBV6-1 | CASRPTSGSYEQYF
TRBJ1-3 | TRBV12-3/TRBV12-4 | CASSLGQYGTDTIYF
TRBJ1-1 | TRBV19 | CASSITMNTEAFF
TRBJ2-2 | TRBV27 | CASSLRGIPNTGELFF
TRBJ2-7 | TRBV6-1 | CASRDQYEQYF
TRBJ2-3 | TRBV6-9 | CASSDSGATDTQYF
TRBJ2-1 | TRBV7-9 | CASSLARGGSSYNEQFF
TRBJ1-2 | TRBV29-1 | CSVVGQDGGGYTF
TRBJ2-7 | TRBV27 | CASSATGLAGGSHEQYF
TRBJ2-5 | TRBV3-1 | CASSIGTSGGKTQYF
TRBJ1-5 | TRBV20-1 | CSATDRVALEYQPQHF
TRBJ2-3 | TRBV7-9 | CASSLPDVGISDTQYF
TRBJ1-4 | TRBV18 | CASSRRRRATNEKLFF
TRBJ1-5 | TRBV7-2 | CASSIGTGGNQPQHF
TRBJ2-7 | TRBV18 | CASSLGREDYEQYF
TRBJ1-4 | TRBV6-1 | CASSFIGTTNEKLFF
TRBJ1-3 | TRBV30 | CAWTSSGGVAGNTIYF
TRBJ1-5 | TRBV25-1 | CASSEIGNQPQHF
TRBJ1-2 | TRBV3-1 | CASSPVFGQGADYGYTF
TRBJ2-7 | TRBV5-4 | CASSPGQGSFYEQYF
TRBJ2-1 | TRBV30 | CAWDTSGISYNEQFF
TRBJ2-1 | TRBV19 | CASSIATQTAYNEQFF
TRBJ1-4 | TRBV6-2/TRBV6-3 | CASDDRPTNEKLFF
TRBJ2-4 | TRBV18 | CASSPPGQIDIQYF
TRBJ2-3 | TRBV27 | CASSLSFGQHTDTQYF
TRBJ2-5 | TRBV2 | CASSSRTSGQETQYF
TRBJ1-2 | TRBV28 | CASSSSVPRGGYTF
TRBJ2-1 | TRBV3-1 | CASSQNAFGRFHNEQFF